The 21 T cell receptor beta chains below were found in one sample sequenced in a study of neoadjuvant nivolumab and ipilimumab in lung cancer. The table came from immunoSEQ multiplex PCR; TCRdb's copy has only in-frame clones and leaves some out. The sample holds over 25,000 clones, roughly 90% seen once. The sample in question was peripheral blood, obtained after neoadjuvant nivolumab, alone or with ipilimumab, at or shortly before surgery. Source of these receptors: an adult with non-small cell lung cancer.

The chain has TRBV10-2 and TRBJ2-1; 12 nucleotides agree with TRBD2. From germline, CDR1 is WSHSY and CDR2 SAAADI. With 6 bases clipped from V and 7 bases from J, the junction kept 4 bases outside the gene matches. This CDR3 spans 14 amino acids. This CDR3 reads CASRTSGRGNEQFF. CDR3 nucleotide sequence: TGCGCCAGCAGGACTAGCGGGAGAGGAAATGAGCAGTTCTTC.

J is TRBJ1-3 and V is TRBV9; D perhaps matches TRBD1 (5 bases). The CDR3 loop spans 17 amino acids. Trimming cost V 3 bases and J 1 base, with 17 bases left between them. The germline V gene has CDR1 SGDLS and CDR2 YYNGEE. CDR3 in amino acids: CASSETPDSRSGNTIYF. CDR3 in DNA: TGTGCCAGCAGCGAAACCCCAGACAGCCGTTCTGGAAACACCATATATTTT.

Only a few counts were recorded for this clone. V gene TRBV6-1 combines with J gene TRBJ2-7, with 8 nucleotides matching TRBD1. CDR1 and CDR2 (germline): MNHNS, SASEGT. V lost 7 bases to trimming and J lost 0 bases; unmatched junction nucleotides: 2. The CDR3 consists of 13 residues. CDR3 coding DNA: TGTGCCAGCAACAGGGGGAGCTCCTACGAGCAGTACTTC. It codes for CASNRGSSYEQYF.

V is TRBV19 and J is TRBJ1-5, with 12 bases fitting TRBD1. V lost 5 bases to trimming and J lost 2 bases; unmatched junction nucleotides: 7. The length of the CDR3 is 17 residues. Per the germline V gene, CDR1 is LNHDA and CDR2 is SQIVND (reference sequence). CDR3 bases: TGTGCCAGTAGTCGGGGGGACAGGGGGCAAGGCAATCAGCCCCAGCATTTT. Its protein product is CASSRGDRGQGNQPQHF.

The chain employs TRBV5-1 and TRBJ2-7; 11 nucleotides line up with TRBD2. In germline, CDR1 is SGHRS, CDR2 YFSETQ. V was pared by 5 bases and J by 3 bases, with 7 bases of the junction left unmatched. The CDR3 covers 15 residues. The CDR3 DNA follows: TGCGCCAGCAGTCTGAGTAGCGGGAGGGGCTACGAGCAGTACTTC. This sequence encodes CASSLSSGRGYEQYF.

The chain couples TRBV5-1 to TRBJ2-7; maybe TRBD2 (6 bases). CDR3 size: 13 residues. The V gene's germline CDR1 is SGHRS and CDR2 YFSETQ. V shed 4 bases and J shed 7 bases, with 15 bases lying between them. The CDR3 DNA sequence: TGCGCCAGCAGCCTAGCGACTAGGGGTGAGCAGTACTTC. This encodes CASSLATRGEQYF.

This chain joins TRBV5-6 and TRBJ2-3; weak D call: TRBD1 (5 bases). In germline, CDR1 is SGHDT, CDR2 YYEEEE. The CDR3 is 14 amino acids. With 2 bases removed from V and 4 bases from J, the gap between germline ends came to 11 bases. CDR3 in amino acids: CASSFGRAADTQYF. CDR3 bases: TGTGCCAGCAGCTTCGGCAGGGCGGCAGATACGCAGTATTTT.

This clone was seen once. The junction and the germline gene differ at one end; a read error may be behind it. The chain combines TRBV2 with TRBJ2-1; TRBD1 matches at 8 bases. CDR3 length: 14 amino acids. Looked up from germline, CDR1 is SNHLY and CDR2 is FYNNEI. The CDR3 sequence: CAGRGRGGSNEQFF. The CDR3 DNA sequence: TGTGCCGGCAGGGGGCGAGGGGGGTCCAATGAGCAGTTCTTC. Combining the CDR3 with reference TRBV2 and TRBJ2-1 gives the whole variable domain EPEVTQTPSHQVTQMGQEVILRCVPISNHLYFYWYRQILGQKVEFLVSFYNNEISEKSEIFDDQFSVERPDGSNFTLKIRSTKLEDSAMYFCAGRGRGGSNEQFFGPGTRLTVL.

This chain links TRBV29-1 with TRBJ1-1, with unresolved D. CDR1 and CDR2 (germline): SQVTM, ANQGSEA. With 3 bases removed from V and 1 base from J, the gap between germline ends came to 15 bases. The CDR3 has 15 amino acids. CDR3 in DNA: TGCAGCGTTGATGAGGCGACACATACGAACACTGAAGCTTTCTTT. Translating it yields CSVDEATHTNTEAFF.

The chain joins TRBV11-3 to TRBJ2-2; D may be TRBD1 or TRBD2 (5 bases each). Germline V gives CDR1 SGHNT, CDR2 YENEEA. With 3 bases removed from V and 5 bases from J, the gap between germline ends came to 10 bases. The CDR3 has 14 amino acids. The CDR3 bases are TGTGCCAGCAGCTTTGGCAGGGAGACCGGGGAGCTGTTTTTT. It encodes CASSFGRETGELFF.

This sequence joins TRBV7-3 and TRBJ2-1; the D is unclear. Germline-derived CDR1 and CDR2 are SGHTA and FQGTGA. CDR3 length: 12 amino acids. Trimming removed 3 bases from V and 7 bases from J, with 7 bases in between. The CDR3 DNA follows: TGTGCCAGCAGCTTGACGAGGAATGAGCAGTTCTTC. Amino acids: CASSLTRNEQFF.

The V call is TRBV5-1, the J call TRBJ2-7; D is possibly TRBD1 or TRBD2 (6 bases each). The V end was cut by 4 bases, the J end by 2 bases, with 19 bases between. CDR1 and CDR2 (germline): SGHRS, YFSETQ. This CDR3 is 16 amino acids long. CDR3 sequence reads: CASSPEGGQGPYEQYF. The DNA of the CDR3 is TGCGCCAGCAGCCCCGAGGGGGGTCAGGGGCCCTACGAGCAGTACTTC.

The chain has TRBV5-1 and TRBJ2-2; D may match TRBD1 or TRBD2 (5 bases each). This CDR3 contains 14 residues. Germline V gene lookup returns CDR1 SGHRS and CDR2 YFSETQ. Between the trimmed V and J ends, which lost 6 bases and 4 bases, there was a span of 13 bases. The CDR3 loop reads CASMQGRFTGELFF. CDR3 nucleotide sequence: TGCGCCAGCATGCAGGGACGCTTCACCGGGGAGCTGTTTTTT.

V and J are TRBV6-1 and TRBJ1-2, with unresolved D. Germline values: CDR1 MNHNS, CDR2 SASEGT. This CDR3 contains 14 residues. Between the trimmed V and J ends, which lost 1 base and 2 bases, there was a span of 8 bases. The CDR3 sequence: CASSEDLGNYGYTF. CDR3 nucleotide sequence: TGTGCCAGCAGTGAAGATTTAGGGAACTATGGCTACACCTTC.

V gene TRBV6-1 combines with J gene TRBJ1-1; TRBD1 aligns across 7 bases. The CDR3 is 14 residues long. Unmatched junction bases numbered 5, after V lost 6 bases and J lost 1 base. CDR1 and CDR2 (germline): MNHNS, SASEGT. This CDR3 reads CASRITGENTEAFF. DNA of the CDR3: TGTGCCAGCAGGATCACAGGGGAGAACACTGAAGCTTTCTTT.

The V and J genes are TRBV6-1 and TRBJ1-2; no definite D call. Germline CDR1 and CDR2: MNHNS and SASEGT. This CDR3 region has 12 residues. Trimming removed 5 bases from V and 8 bases from J, with 12 bases in between. The CDR3 reads CASSWRGMGYTF. CDR3 DNA: TGTGCCAGCAGTTGGCGGGGAATGGGCTACACCTTC.

V and J are TRBV18 and TRBJ1-5, with unresolved D. Germline V CDR1 and CDR2: KGHSH, LQKENI. V was trimmed by 2 bases and J by 4 bases, leaving 6 bases between them. This CDR3 is built from 13 residues. This CDR3 is CASSPGRNQPQHF. In DNA, the CDR3 is TGTGCCAGCTCACCAGGCAGAAATCAGCCCCAGCATTTT.

The chain couples TRBV5-1 to TRBJ2-1; D gene ambiguous. Trimming stripped 7 bases from V and 0 bases from J, with 14 bases between. CDR1 is SGHRS and CDR2 is YFSETQ in the germline V gene. This CDR3 is built from 15 residues. The CDR3 is CASGVGSLSYNEQFF. CDR3 sequence (DNA): TGCGCCAGCGGAGTAGGGTCCCTCTCCTACAATGAGCAGTTCTTC.

J is TRBJ1-1 and V is TRBV10-3; 11 bases align to TRBD1. Trimming removed 11 bases from V and 6 bases from J; junction bases left unmatched: 11. CDR3 length: 14 amino acids. Germline assignment: CDR1 ENHRY and CDR2 SYGVKD. The CDR3 here is CAVAKGQGVAEAFF. CDR3 coding DNA: TGTGCCGTCGCGAAGGGACAGGGGGTTGCTGAAGCTTTCTTT.

The gene calls are TRBV29-1 and TRBJ1-1; D uncertain. Trimming shortened V by 4 bases and J by 4 bases, and 10 bases separated the two germline ends. This CDR3 contains 12 residues. The V gene's germline CDR1 is SQVTM and CDR2 ANQGSEA. The CDR3: CSVVLGFTEAFF. CDR3 nucleotides: TGCAGCGTTGTCCTCGGATTCACTGAAGCTTTCTTT.

The chain has TRBV5-1 and TRBJ2-1; TRBD2 agrees at 14 bases. Trimming removed 3 bases from V and 7 bases from J; junction bases left unmatched: 6. CDR3 length: 16 amino acids. CDR1 and CDR2 from the germline V gene are SGHRS and YFSETQ. Here the CDR3 DNA reads TGCGCCAGCAGCTACCCGGGACTAGCGGGAGAAAATGAGCAGTTCTTC. This sequence encodes CASSYPGLAGENEQFF.